A selection of T cell receptor beta chains follows, all from one sample in a study of circulating and synovial CD4+ cells in juvenile arthritis. Clones were sequenced by immunoSEQ multiplex PCR, and TCRdb holds only the in-frame ones, with some missing. Here the sample spans roughly 32,000 clones, roughly 95% being singletons. The sequenced sample consisted of CD4+ T cells from blood. The source is a human donor with juvenile idiopathic arthritis. Both conserved end residues are part of each CDR3. A D gene is named only where the DNA matches it firmly. Size is stated for part of the rows, as once, few or many counts, or as a class when the clone is expanded.

V gene: TRBV6-5; J gene: TRBJ2-7; clone size: -; D gene: -; CDR3 protein: CASTAAESGEQYF; CDR3 DNA: TGTGCCAGCACGGCCGCGGAGTCGGGTGAGCAGTACTTC
V gene: TRBV7-2; J gene: TRBJ2-4; clone size: once; D gene: -; CDR3 protein: CASSFGENIQYF; CDR3 DNA: TGTGCCAGCAGCTTCGGAGAAAACATTCAGTACTTC
V gene: TRBV5-1; J gene: TRBJ1-1; clone size: -; D gene: -; CDR3 protein: CASSAGGGDSAFF; CDR3 DNA: TGCGCCAGCAGCGCGGGAGGGGGGGATTCAGCTTTCTTT
V gene: TRBV11-2; J gene: TRBJ2-2; clone size: once; D gene: TRBD2; CDR3 protein: CASSSPSGSNTGELFF; CDR3 DNA: TGTGCCAGCAGTTCTCCTAGCGGGAGCAACACCGGGGAGCTGTTTTTT
V gene: TRBV19; J gene: TRBJ2-3; clone size: -; D gene: -; CDR3 protein: CASSLRTSTDTQYF; CDR3 DNA: TGTGCCAGTAGTTTACGGACTAGCACAGATACGCAGTATTTT
V gene: TRBV4-3; J gene: TRBJ1-4; clone size: -; D gene: TRBD1; CDR3 protein: CASSQEAGQSNEKLFF; CDR3 DNA: TGCGCCAGCAGCCAAGAGGCGGGACAGTCAAATGAAAAACTGTTTTTT
V gene: TRBV4-3; J gene: TRBJ1-2; clone size: -; D gene: TRBD1; CDR3 protein: CASSHRTGFGYGYTF; CDR3 DNA: TGCGCCAGCAGCCATAGGACAGGGTTCGGCTATGGCTACACCTTC
V gene: TRBV18; J gene: TRBJ2-7; clone size: -; D gene: TRBD1; CDR3 protein: CASSPRQGANEQYF; CDR3 DNA: TGTGCCAGCTCACCAAGGCAGGGGGCTAACGAGCAGTACTTC
V gene: TRBV27; J gene: TRBJ2-2; clone size: -; D gene: TRBD2; CDR3 protein: CASSFSGVNTGELFF; CDR3 DNA: TGTGCCAGCAGTTTTAGCGGGGTGAACACCGGGGAGCTGTTTTTT
V gene: TRBV29-1; J gene: TRBJ1-2; clone size: -; D gene: TRBD1; CDR3 protein: CSVGGRTGYGYTF; CDR3 DNA: TGCAGCGTTGGGGGGCGGACAGGGTATGGCTACACCTTC
V gene: TRBV6-4; J gene: TRBJ2-7; clone size: once; D gene: TRBD2; CDR3 protein: CASSPGLAGAVQYF; CDR3 DNA: TGTGCCAGCAGTCCCGGACTAGCGGGAGCGGTGCAGTACTTC
V gene: TRBV14; J gene: TRBJ2-3; clone size: -; D gene: -; CDR3 protein: CASSQDQGITDTQYF; CDR3 DNA: TGTGCCAGCAGCCAAGATCAGGGTATCACAGATACGCAGTATTTT
V gene: TRBV5-8; J gene: TRBJ2-7; clone size: once; D gene: -; CDR3 protein: CASSHGQPYEQYF; CDR3 DNA: TGTGCCAGCAGTCATGGACAGCCCTACGAGCAGTACTTC
V gene: TRBV7-8; J gene: TRBJ1-1; clone size: -; D gene: -; CDR3 protein: CASSLARAGGKNTEAFF; CDR3 DNA: TGTGCCAGCAGCTTAGCGCGGGCTGGGGGGAAGAACACTGAAGCTTTCTTT
V gene: TRBV7-2; J gene: TRBJ2-1; clone size: -; D gene: TRBD2; CDR3 protein: CAVIRREGDSYNEQFF; CDR3 DNA: TGTGCCGTAATAAGACGGGAGGGGGACTCCTACAATGAGCAGTTCTTC
V gene: TRBV28; J gene: TRBJ2-7; clone size: -; D gene: -; CDR3 protein: CASSPDRITYEQYF; CDR3 DNA: TGTGCCAGCAGTCCTGACAGGATTACCTACGAGCAGTACTTC
V gene: TRBV29-1; J gene: TRBJ1-1; clone size: -; D gene: TRBD1; CDR3 protein: CSVVRGRTTEAFF; CDR3 DNA: TGCAGCGTTGTCAGGGGGCGAACCACTGAAGCTTTCTTT
V gene: TRBV2; J gene: TRBJ2-7; clone size: -; D gene: TRBD2; CDR3 protein: CASSLLAGYYEQYF; CDR3 DNA: TGTGCCAGCAGTTTATTAGCGGGGTATTACGAGCAGTACTTC
V gene: TRBV7-2; J gene: TRBJ2-2; clone size: -; D gene: TRBD2; CDR3 protein: CASSPRLAVNTGELFF; CDR3 DNA: TGTGCCAGCAGCCCCAGACTAGCGGTGAACACCGGGGAGCTGTTTTTT
V gene: TRBV4-3; J gene: TRBJ2-1; clone size: -; D gene: TRBD2; CDR3 protein: CASSQGTSAGLYNEQFF; CDR3 DNA: TGCGCCAGCAGCCAAGGTACTAGCGCGGGGCTCTACAATGAGCAGTTCTTC